This TCR beta chain was sequenced during a study of graft-versus-host responses after intestinal transplantation. Background on the study: Each patient got anti-thymocyte globulin induction, then tacrolimus and steroids for around three years.

Data came from immunoSEQ multiplex PCR; TCRdb stores just in-frame clones and leaves some out. This table has over 90,000 clones, 75% to 95% appearing once. Note on this clone: Its antigen is undetermined.

There are 16 residues in the CDR3. Trimming removed 1 base from V and 7 bases from J; junction bases left unmatched: 8. Germline V lookup: CDR1 MNHEY, CDR2 SMNVEV (reference sequence). Study-wide findings and caveats: Patients with graft-donor T cell macrochimerism had high graft-versus-host to host-versus-graft clonal ratios in allografts. Recipient marrow contained GvH clones, some of which appeared first in ileum or blood.

The rearrangement links TRBV27 to TRBJ2-5, with TRBD1 identical over 11 bases. Sequences were derived from unstimulated CD8+ T cells sorted from spleen or lymph node cells, sampled before intestinal transplant. This sequence originates from a human donor who received an intestinal transplant. The CDR3 coding sequence is TGTGCCAGCAGTTTATGGGGACAGGGGGACTCTAGGACCCAGTACTTC. Its protein product is CASSLWGQGDSRTQYF.